The rows below give T cell receptor beta chains drawn from one sample of a study of cytomegalovirus exposure and HLA in healthy donors. Repertoires were generated with immunoSEQ multiplex PCR, while TCRdb's copy carries only in-frame clones and drops some. The table lists over 110,000 clones, around 77% of them singletons, with approximately 1% in the top ten. Sequencing was done on a sample of PBMCs. These receptors all stem from a young man in good health and CMV-seronegative. Each CDR3 is given with its conserved first and last residue. The order of the fields is CDR3 DNA, CDR3 protein, V gene, J gene, clone size, D gene. D genes are given only for firm matches. Clone size is stated in some rows and not others, as once, few, many or a class when expanded.

CDR3nt: TGTGCCAGCAGCTTTGGAGGGAATAGCAATCAGCCCCAGCATTTT
CDR3aa: CASSFGGNSNQPQHF
v_gene: TRBV13
j_gene: TRBJ1-5
abundance: .
d_gene: .

CDR3nt: TGTGCCAGCAGCGTAGGGACAGGTACTTTCTACGAGCAGTACTTC
CDR3aa: CASSVGTGTFYEQYF
v_gene: TRBV9
j_gene: TRBJ2-7
abundance: .
d_gene: TRBD1

CDR3nt: TGTGCCGGCAGCTTAGACCAGGGAAGACGGGCTTTCTTT
CDR3aa: CAGSLDQGRRAFF
v_gene: TRBV7-8
j_gene: TRBJ1-1
abundance: .
d_gene: .

CDR3nt: TGTGCCAGCAGTGTTAGCGGGGGTGGGCACAATGAGCAGTTCTTC
CDR3aa: CASSVSGGGHNEQFF
v_gene: TRBV2
j_gene: TRBJ2-1
abundance: .
d_gene: TRBD2

CDR3nt: TGTGCCAGTAGTAGACCCGGGACAGGTAATCAGCCCCAGCATTTT
CDR3aa: CASSRPGTGNQPQHF
v_gene: TRBV19
j_gene: TRBJ1-5
abundance: .
d_gene: TRBD1

CDR3nt: TGCGCCAGCAGCCATGAACCAGGATTTTCCTACGAGCAGTACTTC
CDR3aa: CASSHEPGFSYEQYF
v_gene: TRBV4-3
j_gene: TRBJ2-7
abundance: .
d_gene: .

CDR3nt: TGTGCTAGTGGTTTGGACTGGAGACCCGGGACTAGCGGGAGACAAGAGACCCAGTACTTC
CDR3aa: CASGLDWRPGTSGRQETQYF
v_gene: TRBV12-5
j_gene: TRBJ2-5
abundance: .
d_gene: TRBD2

CDR3nt: TGTGCCAGCAGTTACAACAGGGAAGGGGACGAGCAGTACTTC
CDR3aa: CASSYNREGDEQYF
v_gene: TRBV6-6
j_gene: TRBJ2-7
abundance: .
d_gene: .

CDR3nt: TGTGCCAGTAACATACTGCGGGTCTCCACTGAAGCTTTCTTT
CDR3aa: CASNILRVSTEAFF
v_gene: TRBV2
j_gene: TRBJ1-1
abundance: few
d_gene: .

CDR3nt: TGTGCCAGCAGTGGGTCGGAGGGGCTGGGTCAGCCCCAGCATTTT
CDR3aa: CASSGSEGLGQPQHF
v_gene: TRBV2
j_gene: TRBJ1-5
abundance: once
d_gene: .

CDR3nt: TGTGCCAGCAGTGAAAAACTACGGACAGGGCCTACCTACGAGCAGTACTTC
CDR3aa: CASSEKLRTGPTYEQYF
v_gene: TRBV6-1
j_gene: TRBJ2-7
abundance: few
d_gene: TRBD1

CDR3nt: TGTGCCAGCTCTCCATCCGGGACAGCTTCCTACGAGCAGTACTTC
CDR3aa: CASSPSGTASYEQYF
v_gene: TRBV18
j_gene: TRBJ2-7
abundance: .
d_gene: TRBD1

CDR3nt: TGTGCCTGGAGTGGTCTTCAAGAGACCCAGTACTTC
CDR3aa: CAWSGLQETQYF
v_gene: TRBV30
j_gene: TRBJ2-5
abundance: .
d_gene: .

CDR3nt: TGCGCCAGCAGCGGAACAGGGGGGGGAGAGACCCAGTACTTC
CDR3aa: CASSGTGGGETQYF
v_gene: TRBV5-1
j_gene: TRBJ2-5
abundance: .
d_gene: .

CDR3nt: TGTGCCATCAGTGTTTATAGGACAGGGCCCAACAATGAGCAGTTCTTC
CDR3aa: CAISVYRTGPNNEQFF
v_gene: TRBV10-3
j_gene: TRBJ2-1
abundance: .
d_gene: TRBD1

CDR3nt: TGTGCCAGCAGCCAAGATTTCGGACAGGGTTACAATGAGCAGTTCTTC
CDR3aa: CASSQDFGQGYNEQFF
v_gene: TRBV4-2
j_gene: TRBJ2-1
abundance: medium-sized
d_gene: TRBD1

CDR3nt: TGTGCTAGCAGCCCTCCGGGACAGGGTATAGATACGCAGTATTTT
CDR3aa: CASSPPGQGIDTQYF
v_gene: TRBV7-7
j_gene: TRBJ2-3
abundance: .
d_gene: TRBD1

CDR3nt: TGTGCCAGCAGCGAGAATGGGAGGGGCAGTCTCAATGAGCAGTTCTTC
CDR3aa: CASSENGRGSLNEQFF
v_gene: TRBV21-1
j_gene: TRBJ2-1
abundance: .
d_gene: .

CDR3nt: TGCAGCGTTGAGGGTGTGGGCAGCTTTCTTGTCTATGAGCAGTTCTTC
CDR3aa: CSVEGVGSFLVYEQFF
v_gene: TRBV29-1
j_gene: TRBJ2-1
abundance: .
d_gene: .

CDR3nt: TGTGCCAGCAGCGTGGGGGACAGGGGGACGAACACTGAAGCTTTCTTT
CDR3aa: CASSVGDRGTNTEAFF
v_gene: TRBV9
j_gene: TRBJ1-1
abundance: .
d_gene: TRBD1

CDR3nt: TGTGCCAGTTCGGACAGGTTCTATGGCTACACCTTC
CDR3aa: CASSDRFYGYTF
v_gene: TRBV19
j_gene: TRBJ1-2
abundance: .
d_gene: TRBD1

CDR3nt: TGCGCCAGCAGCCCAGGGGACGAGGGCACAGATACGCAGTATTTT
CDR3aa: CASSPGDEGTDTQYF
v_gene: TRBV5-1
j_gene: TRBJ2-3
abundance: .
d_gene: .

CDR3nt: TGTGCCTGGAGTAATACAGGGGGCATGAACACTGAAGCTTTCTTT
CDR3aa: CAWSNTGGMNTEAFF
v_gene: TRBV30
j_gene: TRBJ1-1
abundance: few
d_gene: TRBD1

CDR3nt: TGTGCCAGCAGTTACTCCGCCACGGGGTTCACTGAAGCTTTTTTT
CDR3aa: CASSYSATGFTEAFF
v_gene: TRBV6-5
j_gene: TRBJ1-1
abundance: .
d_gene: .

CDR3nt: TGTGCCAGCAGTTCGGTTCGGCAGGGGTCCACAGATACGCAGTATTTT
CDR3aa: CASSSVRQGSTDTQYF
v_gene: TRBV5-8
j_gene: TRBJ2-3
abundance: .
d_gene: .

CDR3nt: TGTGCCAGCCTGGGGGGGCAACCTTTCGAGCAGTACTTC
CDR3aa: CASLGGQPFEQYF
v_gene: TRBV5-8
j_gene: TRBJ2-7
abundance: .
d_gene: .

CDR3nt: TGTGCCAGCAGTACCGGGACAGGGGACTCCAATGAGCAGTTCTTC
CDR3aa: CASSTGTGDSNEQFF
v_gene: TRBV6-6
j_gene: TRBJ2-1
abundance: .
d_gene: TRBD1

CDR3nt: TGTGCCTGGAGTGTACCAGGAAGAGCTAACTATGGCTACACCTTC
CDR3aa: CAWSVPGRANYGYTF
v_gene: TRBV30
j_gene: TRBJ1-2
abundance: .
d_gene: .

CDR3nt: TGTGCCAGCAGTTACTACGGGAACACTGAAGCTTTCTTT
CDR3aa: CASSYYGNTEAFF
v_gene: TRBV6-5
j_gene: TRBJ1-1
abundance: .
d_gene: .

CDR3nt: TGTGCCAGCAAACGGCCGGGACAGGGGCTATACGAGCAGTACTTC
CDR3aa: CASKRPGQGLYEQYF
v_gene: TRBV18
j_gene: TRBJ2-7
abundance: .
d_gene: TRBD1

CDR3nt: TGTGCCAGTAGTACGCCGGACAGGGGATACAATGAGCAGTTCTTC
CDR3aa: CASSTPDRGYNEQFF
v_gene: TRBV19
j_gene: TRBJ2-1
abundance: .
d_gene: TRBD1

CDR3nt: TGTGCCAGCGAGGGCGGCGTACAGGGCTACACCTTC
CDR3aa: CASEGGVQGYTF
v_gene: TRBV2
j_gene: TRBJ1-2
abundance: .
d_gene: .

CDR3nt: TGTGCCGCGGGGGCAGGTGCAGATACGCAGTATTTT
CDR3aa: CAAGAGADTQYF
v_gene: TRBV19
j_gene: TRBJ2-3
abundance: .
d_gene: .

CDR3nt: TGTGCCAGCGCGGACAGGAGCAATCAGCCCCAGCATTTT
CDR3aa: CASADRSNQPQHF
v_gene: TRBV6-1
j_gene: TRBJ1-5
abundance: .
d_gene: TRBD1

CDR3nt: TGCGCCAGCAGCTCTTTGCCAGGAACAAATGAAAAACTGTTTTTT
CDR3aa: CASSSLPGTNEKLFF
v_gene: TRBV5-1
j_gene: TRBJ1-4
abundance: few
d_gene: .

CDR3nt: TGTGCCACCAGACCGGACAGGGTAGGGCAGCCCCAGCATTTT
CDR3aa: CATRPDRVGQPQHF
v_gene: TRBV15
j_gene: TRBJ1-5
abundance: once
d_gene: TRBD1

CDR3nt: TGTGCCTGGAGTACCGGGATTAATTCGGGTGAACTGTTTTTT
CDR3aa: CAWSTGINSGELFF
v_gene: TRBV30
j_gene: TRBJ1-4
abundance: few
d_gene: .

CDR3nt: TGTGCCAGCAGTTACAGAGGACATGGAGGGGAGCCCCAGCATTTT
CDR3aa: CASSYRGHGGEPQHF
v_gene: TRBV6-5
j_gene: TRBJ1-5
abundance: .
d_gene: .

CDR3nt: TGCGCCAGCAGCTTGTCCGGAGCGGAGAATTCACCCCTCCACTTT
CDR3aa: CASSLSGAENSPLHF
v_gene: TRBV5-1
j_gene: TRBJ1-6
abundance: .
d_gene: .

CDR3nt: TGCGCCAGCAGCCAAGGACAGGGGGATTCCTACGAGCAGTACTTC
CDR3aa: CASSQGQGDSYEQYF
v_gene: TRBV4-1
j_gene: TRBJ2-7
abundance: .
d_gene: TRBD1

CDR3nt: TGTTCCAGCAGCTTAGTCAGGGCAGACAATGAGCAGTTCTTC
CDR3aa: CSSSLVRADNEQFF
v_gene: TRBV7-9
j_gene: TRBJ2-1
abundance: .
d_gene: .

CDR3nt: TGCGCCAGCAATATTAGCCCTTCTAGCACAGATACGCAGTATTTT
CDR3aa: CASNISPSSTDTQYF
v_gene: TRBV5-1
j_gene: TRBJ2-3
abundance: .
d_gene: .

CDR3nt: TGTGCCAGCAGCCGGATGACGGGATCCTACAATGAGCAGTTCTTC
CDR3aa: CASSRMTGSYNEQFF
v_gene: TRBV6-5
j_gene: TRBJ2-1
abundance: .
d_gene: .

CDR3nt: TGTGCCTGGAGTGTCGGACAGTCTGGAAACACCATATATTTT
CDR3aa: CAWSVGQSGNTIYF
v_gene: TRBV30
j_gene: TRBJ1-3
abundance: .
d_gene: .

CDR3nt: TGTGCCAGCAGTGGCAGGGCCGATTTGAACACTGAAGCTTTCTTT
CDR3aa: CASSGRADLNTEAFF
v_gene: TRBV2
j_gene: TRBJ1-1
abundance: .
d_gene: .

CDR3nt: TGTGCCAGCAGTGATTTGGAGAGTGGCTACGAGCAGTACTTC
CDR3aa: CASSDLESGYEQYF
v_gene: TRBV25-1
j_gene: TRBJ2-7
abundance: .
d_gene: .

CDR3nt: TGTGCCAGCAGCCCCCACGGGACAACTCCCACAGATACGCAGTATTTT
CDR3aa: CASSPHGTTPTDTQYF
v_gene: TRBV9
j_gene: TRBJ2-3
abundance: .
d_gene: .

CDR3nt: TGTGCCAGCAGCCAACTGAGCTCAGGGGGCCCCGGGGAGCTGTTTTTT
CDR3aa: CASSQLSSGGPGELFF
v_gene: TRBV14
j_gene: TRBJ2-2
abundance: .
d_gene: TRBD1

CDR3nt: TGTGCCACCAGCAGAGATGGCGGGGGCGCCTTTGATTCACCCCTCCACTTT
CDR3aa: CATSRDGGGAFDSPLHF
v_gene: TRBV15
j_gene: TRBJ1-6
abundance: .
d_gene: .